This T cell receptor (beta chain) was observed in a study of blood T cell repertoires in COVID-19. Turning to the study itself: From the United States, Italy and Spain came samples of acute and convalescent COVID-19. PBMCs, B-cell-depleted T cells, or T cells provided the cDNA or gDNA that made up the material.

CDR1 is MGHRA and CDR2 is YSYEKL in the germline V gene. This CDR3 region has 15 residues. V lost 2 bases and J lost 3; bases outside the gene matches: 4. In the original workflow: Amplified reference gene primers provided the basis for estimating nucleated cell counts. The table came from immunoSEQ multiplex PCR; TCRdb's copy has only in-frame clones and leaves some out. The V and J calls and clone size are taken from that table; D and trimming were inferred from the DNA. The table lists approximately 190,000 clones, 84% of them singletons, with 5.1% in the top ten. This clone was counted a few times.

The sample comprised peripheral blood. The chain combines TRBV4-1 with TRBJ1-5, with 7 nucleotides matching TRBD1. The receptor's source is a woman in her seventies with active or convalescent COVID-19. The CDR3 region has the DNA TGCGCCAGCAGCCAATTGACAGGGATCAATCAGCCCCAGCATTTT. This codes for CASSQLTGINQPQHF.